The T cell receptor (beta chain) described here comes from a study of control samples from healthy donors and cancer patients (dated by TCRdb to the early 2020s). Receptor amplification or capture employed the immunoSEQ multiplex PCR assay. TCRdb limited this immuneACCESS table to in-frame rearrangements with V and J called. A share of clones is missing; checked studies link under half to unresolved V genes, and the rest is unexplained. Counted in this sample were tens of thousands of clones; about 94% of them appeared once. The biggest ten clones account for 4.8% of the sample. CDR1 and CDR2 are read off the germline V gene (reference sequence) as SEHNR and FQNEAQ. Inclusive of the bounding cysteine and phenylalanine, the CDR3 is 18 residues long. The kept DNA is CDR3 alone, 54 bases in frame from the first base. Ends trimmed: V by 5 bases, J by 2 bases; bases unmatched to a gene: 12. With regard to this clone: The target of this receptor is not known. Per-base quality was not reported, and no clone a single base away is much larger than it.

Sample: blood. The chain is encoded by TRBV7-9 joined to TRBJ1-6, and TRBD1 aligns with 7 junction nucleotides. This sequence originates from a woman younger than 35 in good health. For the CDR3, the sequence is CASSAVEGALTYNSPLHF. The DNA reads TGTGCCAGCAGCGCCGTGGAGGGGGCGCTGACCTATAATTCACCCCTCCACTTT.